This is a list of T cell receptor beta chains from one sample in a study of neurological immune-mediated disorders. TCRdb re-called the 5' RACE reads with MiXCR, one entry per CDR3 protein. The sample contains under 60,000 distinct CDR3 sequences, roughly 26% of which appear only once. The sample taken for sequencing was PBMCs. The receptors shown here come from a woman aged 65 to 85 in good health. Both conserved end residues are part of each CDR3. D genes are given only for firm matches. Where a row states a size, it is once, few, many or the class of an expanded clone; other rows omit it.

J gene: TRBJ2-1; CDR3 length: 14; V gene: TRBV11-2; D gene: TRBD2; clone size: many; CDR3 protein: CASSLGAGSNEQFF; CDR3 DNA: TGTGCCAGCAGCCTGGGAGCGGGATCCAATGAGCAGTTCTTC
J gene: TRBJ2-3; CDR3 length: 16; V gene: TRBV4-2; D gene: TRBD2; clone size: many; CDR3 protein: CASSQLSGTRTDTQYF; CDR3 DNA: TGTGCCAGCAGCCAACTAAGCGGGACTAGGACAGATACGCAGTATTTT
J gene: TRBJ2-2; CDR3 length: 11; V gene: TRBV20-1; D gene: .; clone size: many; CDR3 protein: CSAGSGGELFF; CDR3 DNA: TGCAGTGCTGGTTCGGGCGGGGAGCTGTTTTTT
J gene: TRBJ2-1; CDR3 length: 16; V gene: TRBV5-1; D gene: TRBD2; clone size: many; CDR3 protein: CASSRGTSGSYNEQFF; CDR3 DNA: TGCGCCAGCAGCCGCGGGACTAGCGGGTCCTACAATGAGCAGTTCTTC
J gene: TRBJ1-2; CDR3 length: 11; V gene: TRBV2; D gene: .; clone size: .; CDR3 protein: CASSEYYGYTF; CDR3 DNA: TGTGCCAGCAGTGAATACTATGGCTACACCTTC
J gene: TRBJ2-7; CDR3 length: 14; V gene: TRBV7-2; D gene: TRBD2; clone size: few; CDR3 protein: CASSLKAGGREQYF; CDR3 DNA: TGTGCCAGCAGCTTAAAAGCGGGGGGGCGGGAGCAGTACTTC
J gene: TRBJ2-7; CDR3 length: 13; V gene: TRBV20-1; D gene: .; clone size: .; CDR3 protein: CSVTQRADYKQYF; CDR3 DNA: TGCAGTGTGACCCAAAGGGCTGACTACAAGCAGTACTTC
J gene: TRBJ2-7; CDR3 length: 13; V gene: TRBV20-1; D gene: .; clone size: .; CDR3 protein: CSTTGGRCYEQYF; CDR3 DNA: TGCAGTACCACAGGTGGCAGGTGCTACGAGCAGTACTTC
J gene: TRBJ2-1; CDR3 length: 14; V gene: TRBV5-1; D gene: TRBD2; clone size: many; CDR3 protein: CASSWGAGGSEQFF; CDR3 DNA: TGCGCCAGCAGCTGGGGGGCGGGGGGATCGGAGCAGTTCTTC
J gene: TRBJ2-1; CDR3 length: 14; V gene: TRBV19; D gene: .; clone size: .; CDR3 protein: CASSPNRIYNEQFF; CDR3 DNA: TGTGCCAGTAGTCCCAACAGGATCTACAATGAGCAGTTCTTC
J gene: TRBJ1-5; CDR3 length: 13; V gene: TRBV18; D gene: .; clone size: many; CDR3 protein: CASSRDTNQPQHF; CDR3 DNA: TGTGCCAGCTCGCGGGACACCAATCAGCCCCAGCATTTT
J gene: TRBJ2-2; CDR3 length: 14; V gene: TRBV6-5; D gene: TRBD1; clone size: .; CDR3 protein: CARCPGQGAGELLF; CDR3 DNA: TGTGCCAGATGCCCGGGACAGGGTGCCGGGGAGCTGCTTTTT
J gene: TRBJ1-5; CDR3 length: 13; V gene: TRBV4-3; D gene: .; clone size: many; CDR3 protein: CASSSWITQPQHF; CDR3 DNA: TGCGCCAGCAGCTCCTGGATAACTCAGCCCCAGCATTTT
J gene: TRBJ1-4; CDR3 length: 12; V gene: TRBV29-1; D gene: .; clone size: many; CDR3 protein: CSVEAGGEKLFF; CDR3 DNA: TGCAGCGTTGAAGCCGGGGGGGAAAAACTGTTTTTT
J gene: TRBJ2-3; CDR3 length: 17; V gene: TRBV9; D gene: .; clone size: .; CDR3 protein: CASSVALGGSSTDTQYF; CDR3 DNA: TGTGCCAGCAGCGTAGCACTGGGCGGTTCTAGCACAGATACGCAGTATTTT
J gene: TRBJ2-7; CDR3 length: 13; V gene: TRBV4-3; D gene: .; clone size: many; CDR3 protein: CASSPYGGYEQYF; CDR3 DNA: TGCGCCAGCAGCCCATATGGGGGGTACGAGCAGTACTTC
J gene: TRBJ2-5; CDR3 length: 16; V gene: TRBV6-1; D gene: TRBD1; clone size: .; CDR3 protein: CASSEASQGAPRTQYF; CDR3 DNA: TGTGCCAGCAGTGAAGCTAGCCAGGGGGCACCCCGGACCCAGTACTTC
J gene: TRBJ1-1; CDR3 length: 18; V gene: TRBV28; D gene: .; clone size: many; CDR3 protein: CASSLSLRSWVGDTEAFF; CDR3 DNA: TGTGCCAGCAGTTTATCCCTACGGTCTTGGGTAGGGGACACTGAAGCTTTCTTT
J gene: TRBJ1-2; CDR3 length: 13; V gene: TRBV24-1; D gene: .; clone size: .; CDR3 protein: CATSDGYLYGYTF; CDR3 DNA: TGTGCCACCAGTGATGGATATCTCTATGGCTACACCTTC
J gene: TRBJ1-1; CDR3 length: 12; V gene: TRBV28; D gene: .; clone size: many; CDR3 protein: CASGGRNTEAFF; CDR3 DNA: TGTGCCAGCGGGGGCAGGAACACTGAAGCTTTCTTT
J gene: TRBJ1-6; CDR3 length: 15; V gene: TRBV5-1; D gene: .; clone size: .; CDR3 protein: CASSLEDSRNSPLHF; CDR3 DNA: TGCGCCAGCAGCTTGGAAGACTCCCGGAATTCACCCCTCCACTTT
J gene: TRBJ1-6; CDR3 length: 14; V gene: TRBV18; D gene: .; clone size: .; CDR3 protein: CASSRVRDNSPLHF; CDR3 DNA: TGTGCCAGCTCACGGGTACGGGATAATTCACCCCTCCACTTT
J gene: TRBJ2-1; CDR3 length: 15; V gene: TRBV7-2; D gene: .; clone size: many; CDR3 protein: CASSPTSQGGHEQFF; CDR3 DNA: TGTGCCAGCAGCCCGACTAGCCAGGGGGGCCATGAGCAGTTCTTC
J gene: TRBJ1-6; CDR3 length: 16; V gene: TRBV28; D gene: TRBD1; clone size: many; CDR3 protein: CASSMDRGIGNSPLHF; CDR3 DNA: TGTGCCAGCAGTATGGACAGGGGGATAGGAAATTCACCCCTCCACTTT
J gene: TRBJ1-1; CDR3 length: 18; V gene: TRBV28; D gene: .; clone size: .; CDR3 protein: CASSLSLWSWVGDTEAFF; CDR3 DNA: TGTGCCAGCAGTTTATCCCTATGGTCTTGGGTAGGTGACACTGAAGCTTTCTTT
J gene: TRBJ1-4; CDR3 length: 15; V gene: TRBV20-1; D gene: .; clone size: .; CDR3 protein: CSARDPSHVNEKLFF; CDR3 DNA: TGCAGTGCTAGAGATCCGAGTCACGTGAATGAAAAACTGTTTTTT
J gene: TRBJ2-7; CDR3 length: 11; V gene: TRBV7-2; D gene: .; clone size: many; CDR3 protein: CASSLADKQYF; CDR3 DNA: TGTGCCAGCAGCTTGGCCGACAAGCAGTACTTC
J gene: TRBJ2-3; CDR3 length: 12; V gene: TRBV29-1; D gene: .; clone size: many; CDR3 protein: CSVEGLTDTQYF; CDR3 DNA: TGCAGCGTTGAAGGCCTCACAGATACGCAGTATTTT
J gene: TRBJ2-5; CDR3 length: 15; V gene: TRBV3-1; D gene: TRBD2; clone size: many; CDR3 protein: CASRTGLAEIETQYF; CDR3 DNA: TGTGCCAGCAGGACAGGACTAGCAGAAATAGAGACCCAGTACTTC
J gene: TRBJ2-1; CDR3 length: 14; V gene: TRBV11-2; D gene: .; clone size: many; CDR3 protein: CASSWTIGVNEQFF; CDR3 DNA: TGTGCCAGCAGCTGGACTATCGGGGTGAATGAGCAGTTCTTC
J gene: TRBJ2-3; CDR3 length: 17; V gene: TRBV7-2; D gene: TRBD2; clone size: .; CDR3 protein: CASSGGLAGAVSDTQYF; CDR3 DNA: TGTGCCAGCAGCGGGGGACTAGCGGGAGCGGTGTCAGATACGCAGTATTTT
J gene: TRBJ2-1; CDR3 length: 12; V gene: TRBV6-6; D gene: TRBD2; clone size: .; CDR3 protein: CASRGGLGVQFF; CDR3 DNA: TGTGCCAGCAGGGGGGGACTAGGGGTGCAGTTCTTC
J gene: TRBJ2-7; CDR3 length: 15; V gene: TRBV7-2; D gene: TRBD2; clone size: many; CDR3 protein: CASSQTSGLSYEQYF; CDR3 DNA: TGTGCCAGCAGCCAAACTAGCGGCTTGTCCTACGAGCAGTACTTC
J gene: TRBJ1-3; CDR3 length: 17; V gene: TRBV5-1; D gene: TRBD1; clone size: few; CDR3 protein: CASSLGQGSSSGNTIYF; CDR3 DNA: TGCGCCAGCAGCTTGGGACAGGGGTCCTCATCTGGAAACACCATATATTTT
J gene: TRBJ1-5; CDR3 length: 17; V gene: TRBV15; D gene: .; clone size: many; CDR3 protein: CATSRAVSQGNNQPQHF; CDR3 DNA: TGTGCCACCAGCAGAGCAGTAAGTCAGGGGAACAATCAGCCCCAGCATTTT
J gene: TRBJ2-5; CDR3 length: 14; V gene: TRBV6-6; D gene: .; clone size: many; CDR3 protein: CASSYSASEGTQYF; CDR3 DNA: TGTGCCAGCAGTTACTCGGCTAGTGAGGGGACCCAGTACTTC
J gene: TRBJ2-5; CDR3 length: 15; V gene: TRBV5-1; D gene: TRBD2; clone size: .; CDR3 protein: CASSFLAGGQGTQYF; CDR3 DNA: TGCGCCAGCAGCTTCCTAGCGGGGGGCCAGGGGACCCAGTACTTC
J gene: TRBJ1-2; CDR3 length: 14; V gene: TRBV19; D gene: TRBD1; clone size: many; CDR3 protein: CASRDSASDYGYTF; CDR3 DNA: TGTGCCAGTCGGGACAGCGCGTCCGACTATGGCTACACCTTC
J gene: TRBJ2-7; CDR3 length: 13; V gene: TRBV5-1; D gene: .; clone size: medium-sized; CDR3 protein: CASSSLLGYEQYF; CDR3 DNA: TGCGCCAGCAGCTCACTACTGGGCTACGAGCAGTACTTC
J gene: TRBJ2-7; CDR3 length: 17; V gene: TRBV4-3; D gene: .; clone size: many; CDR3 protein: CASSQETQTHSSYEQYF; CDR3 DNA: TGCGCCAGCAGCCAAGAAACCCAGACCCACAGCTCCTACGAGCAGTACTTC
J gene: TRBJ2-5; CDR3 length: 14; V gene: TRBV5-1; D gene: .; clone size: many; CDR3 protein: CASSRGTPQETQYF; CDR3 DNA: TGCGCCAGCAGCCGGGGGACTCCCCAAGAGACCCAGTACTTC
J gene: TRBJ2-3; CDR3 length: 13; V gene: TRBV5-1; D gene: .; clone size: .; CDR3 protein: CASSPRRGDTQYF; CDR3 DNA: TGCGCCAGCAGCCCTCGCAGGGGAGATACGCAGTATTTT
J gene: TRBJ2-3; CDR3 length: 15; V gene: TRBV20-1; D gene: TRBD2; clone size: many; CDR3 protein: CSARGGTSGTDTQYF; CDR3 DNA: TGCAGTGCTAGAGGGGGGACTAGCGGCACAGATACGCAGTATTTT
J gene: TRBJ2-5; CDR3 length: 16; V gene: TRBV24-1; D gene: TRBD2; clone size: many; CDR3 protein: CATSDPGLAGVETQYF; CDR3 DNA: TGTGCCACCAGTGACCCCGGACTAGCGGGAGTAGAGACCCAGTACTTC
J gene: TRBJ2-1; CDR3 length: 15; V gene: TRBV20-1; D gene: .; clone size: many; CDR3 protein: CSARDAQKTYNEQFF; CDR3 DNA: TGCAGTGCTAGAGATGCGCAGAAAACGTACAATGAGCAGTTCTTC
J gene: TRBJ1-1; CDR3 length: 17; V gene: TRBV20-1; D gene: .; clone size: .; CDR3 protein: CSARPINREAMNTEAFF; CDR3 DNA: TGCAGTGCACGGCCCATTAATCGGGAGGCTATGAACACTGAAGCTTTCTTT
J gene: TRBJ2-3; CDR3 length: 14; V gene: TRBV20-1; D gene: .; clone size: many; CDR3 protein: CSAPERTPTDTQYF; CDR3 DNA: TGCAGTGCTCCCGAGCGGACTCCCACAGATACGCAGTATTTT
J gene: TRBJ2-1; CDR3 length: 16; V gene: TRBV7-7; D gene: TRBD2; clone size: many; CDR3 protein: CASSPLGVAGAYEQFF; CDR3 DNA: TGTGCCAGCAGCCCCCTCGGGGTAGCGGGAGCTTATGAGCAGTTCTTC
J gene: TRBJ2-7; CDR3 length: 12; V gene: TRBV12-3/TRBV12-4; D gene: .; clone size: many; CDR3 protein: CASSVQGYEQYF; CDR3 DNA: TGTGCCAGCAGTGTACAGGGCTACGAGCAGTACTTC